The rows below give T cell receptor beta chains drawn from one sample of a study of shared clonotypes between healthy human individuals. Measured with immunoSEQ multiplex PCR; TCRdb has only the in-frame clones, and not every one. In the table there are 1,100,000 or so clones, around 78% of which are singletons. Sequencing input: memory CD4+ T cells from PBMCs. The receptors were sampled from a man between 18 and 29 years old in good health. Some clones in this sample may be carry-over from other donors' samples. Each CDR3 is given with its conserved first and last residue. A D gene is named only where the DNA matches it firmly. Clone size is not always given. Where it is, it says once, few, many or a class for expanded clones.

- | TRBJ2-5 | TRBV6-5 | TRBD1 | TGTGCCAGCAGACTCAACAGGGGTCAAGAGACCCAGTACTTC | CASRLNRGQETQYF
- | TRBJ2-5 | TRBV6-5 | TRBD2 | TGTGCCAGCAGGCGCCTGGCGGGGGTTGAGACCCAGTACTTC | CASRRLAGVETQYF
- | TRBJ1-1 | TRBV7-9 | - | TGTGCCAGCAGCTTATATTCGAACACTGAAGCTTTCTTT | CASSLYSNTEAFF
- | TRBJ2-3 | TRBV7-3 | - | TGTGCCAGCAGCTCGGGACTCCCTCAGGGTACGCAGTATTTT | CASSSGLPQGTQYF
- | TRBJ2-7 | TRBV30 | - | TGTGCCTCCCTTAGGGCACCCCACTCCTACGAGCAGTACTTC | CASLRAPHSYEQYF
many | TRBJ2-1 | TRBV7-2 | TRBD2 | TGTGCCAGCAGCTTAGGGGGGTTAGCGGGCAATGAGCAGTTCTTC | CASSLGGLAGNEQFF
- | TRBJ1-2 | TRBV2 | TRBD1 | TGTGCCAGCAGGGACAGGGGCGGAGGCTACACCTTC | CASRDRGGGYTF
many | TRBJ1-1 | TRBV28 | TRBD1 | TGTGCCAGCAGTTTACCACGAGGGACAGGGAGGGCTGAAGCTTTCTTT | CASSLPRGTGRAEAFF
- | TRBJ1-4 | TRBV5-1 | - | TGCGCCAGCAGCCTTCGGGGAGTTGATAATGAAAAACTGTTTTTT | CASSLRGVDNEKLFF
- | TRBJ2-7 | TRBV7-3 | - | TGTGCCAGCAGCTTCCAGGGACAGCCGGGAGGCGAGCAGTACTTC | CASSFQGQPGGEQYF
- | TRBJ2-2 | TRBV11-3 | - | TGTGCCAGCAGCCCCGGTATCTCGGGCACCGGGGAGCTGTTTTTT | CASSPGISGTGELFF